This T cell receptor beta chain was captured by sequencing in a study of shared clonotypes between healthy human individuals. Study overall: Three plates each covered CD4 naive and memory; CD8 naive two, CD8 memory one. The study's findings and limits: Represented diversity, genetic and exposure-history alike, was limited by few donors. Some naive CD4 clonotypes, around 4.7%, turned up in common across a few donors.

CD45RO-negative, CCR7-selected cells formed the naive CD8 fraction, which excluded terminally differentiated effector memory CD45RA+ cells. The CDR3 extends over 14 amino acids. V lost 2 bases and J lost 4; bases outside the gene matches: 4. The germline V gene has CDR1 SEHNR and CDR2 FQNEAQ (reference sequence). Clones were sequenced by immunoSEQ multiplex PCR, and TCRdb holds only the in-frame ones, with some missing. The sample shows more than 2 million clones, about 95% of them seen only once. A remark on this clone: Antigen: not known.

V gene TRBV7-9 combines with J gene TRBJ2-7; 8 nucleotides align to TRBD2. This TCR derives from a man in his late teens or twenties in good health. Sequencing used naive CD8+ T cells sorted from blood. The CDR3 sequence is CASSLSLAGYEQYF. The CDR3 coding sequence is TGTGCCAGCAGCTTAAGCCTAGCGGGTTACGAGCAGTACTTC.